Listed here is a single T cell receptor (beta chain). The antigen remains unidentified. V was shortened by 7 bases and J by 2 bases, with 11 bases between the two germline ends. The CDR3 is 12 residues long. Germline loops: CDR1 DFQATT, CDR2 SNEGSKA (reference sequence). This entry comes from a study of response to subunit inactivated influenza vaccine. The study, taken as a whole, reports: Every seasonal influenza vaccination brings in few new T cells, the authors suggested.

TCRdb re-derived calls from the RT-PCR reads in MiXCR, one entry per CDR3 protein. Here the sample spans more than 150,000 distinct CDR3 sequences, about 9% being singletons. This chain uses TRBV20-1 with TRBJ1-2; a possible D gene is TRBD1 (6 bases). The sample here was non-naive T cells sorted from PBMCs, taken on the day of vaccination. This TCR was recovered from a man between 45 and 60 years old who received an inactivated influenza vaccine. For the CDR3, the DNA is TGCAGTGAAACAACAGGGAACTATGGCTACACCTTC. This translates into CSETTGNYGYTF.